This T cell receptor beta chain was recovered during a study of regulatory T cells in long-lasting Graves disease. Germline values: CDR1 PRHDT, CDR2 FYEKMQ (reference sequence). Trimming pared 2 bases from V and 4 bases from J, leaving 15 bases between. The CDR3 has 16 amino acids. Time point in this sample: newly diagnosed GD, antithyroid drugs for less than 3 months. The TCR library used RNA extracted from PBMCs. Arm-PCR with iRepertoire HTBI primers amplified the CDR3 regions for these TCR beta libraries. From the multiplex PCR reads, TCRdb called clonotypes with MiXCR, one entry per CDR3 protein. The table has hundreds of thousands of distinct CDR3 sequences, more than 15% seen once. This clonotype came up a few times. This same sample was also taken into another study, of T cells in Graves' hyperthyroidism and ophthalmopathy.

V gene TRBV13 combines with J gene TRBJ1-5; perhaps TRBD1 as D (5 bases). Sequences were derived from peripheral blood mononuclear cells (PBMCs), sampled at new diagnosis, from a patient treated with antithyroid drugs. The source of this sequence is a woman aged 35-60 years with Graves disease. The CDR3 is CASSLWGGSKNQPQHF. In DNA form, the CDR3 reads TGTGCCAGCAGCTTATGGGGGGGGTCGAAAAATCAGCCCCAGCATTTT. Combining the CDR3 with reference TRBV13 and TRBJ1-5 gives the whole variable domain AAGVIQSPRHLIKEKRETATLKCYPIPRHDTVYWYQQGPGQDPQFLISFYEKMQSDKGSIPDRFSAQQFSDYHSELNMSSLELGDSALYFCASSLWGGSKNQPQHFGDGTRLSIL.